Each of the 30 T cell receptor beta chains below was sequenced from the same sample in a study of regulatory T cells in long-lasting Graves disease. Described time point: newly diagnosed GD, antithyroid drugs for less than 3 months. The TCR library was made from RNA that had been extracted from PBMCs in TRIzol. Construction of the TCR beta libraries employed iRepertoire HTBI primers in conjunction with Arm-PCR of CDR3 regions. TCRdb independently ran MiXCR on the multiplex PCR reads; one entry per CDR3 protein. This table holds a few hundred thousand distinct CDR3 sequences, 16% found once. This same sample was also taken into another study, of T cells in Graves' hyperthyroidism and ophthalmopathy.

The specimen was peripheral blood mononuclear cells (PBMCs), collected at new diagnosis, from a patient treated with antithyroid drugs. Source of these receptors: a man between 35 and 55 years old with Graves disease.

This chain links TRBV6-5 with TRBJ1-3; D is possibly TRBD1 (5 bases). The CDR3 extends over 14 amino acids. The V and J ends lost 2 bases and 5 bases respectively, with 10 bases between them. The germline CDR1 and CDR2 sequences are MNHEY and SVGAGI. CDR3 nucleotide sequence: TGTGCCAGCAGTTACCGAACAGGTCGAAACACCATATATTTT. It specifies CASSYRTGRNTIYF.

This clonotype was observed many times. CDR3 amino acids: CSALGGDTQYF. CDR3 coding DNA: TGCAGCGCCCTAGGGGGAGATACGCAGTATTTT. V gene TRBV29-1 combines with J gene TRBJ2-3; weak D call: TRBD1 (6 bases). The CDR3 covers 11 residues. Germline lookup yields CDR1 SQVTM and CDR2 ANQGSEA. Trimming removed 7 bases from V and 5 bases from J, with 10 bases in between.

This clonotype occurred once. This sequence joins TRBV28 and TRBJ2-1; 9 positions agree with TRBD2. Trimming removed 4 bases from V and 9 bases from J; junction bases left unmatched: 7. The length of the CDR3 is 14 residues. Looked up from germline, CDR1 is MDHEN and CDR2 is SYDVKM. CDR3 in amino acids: CASSSMASGVEQFF. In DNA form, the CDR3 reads TGTGCCAGCAGTTCCATGGCTAGCGGGGTTGAGCAGTTCTTC.

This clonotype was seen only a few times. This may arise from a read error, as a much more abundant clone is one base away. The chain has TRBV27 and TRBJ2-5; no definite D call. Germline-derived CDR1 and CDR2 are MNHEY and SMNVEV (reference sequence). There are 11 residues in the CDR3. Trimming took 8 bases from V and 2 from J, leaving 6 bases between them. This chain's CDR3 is CASGIQETQYF. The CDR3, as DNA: TGTGCCAGCGGGATACAAGAGACCCAGTACTTC.

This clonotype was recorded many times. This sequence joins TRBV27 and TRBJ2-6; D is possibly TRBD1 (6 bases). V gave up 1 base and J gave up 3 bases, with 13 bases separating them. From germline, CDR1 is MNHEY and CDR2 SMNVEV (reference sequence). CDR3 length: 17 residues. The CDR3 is CASSLYSGEHGANVLTF. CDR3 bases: TGTGCCAGCAGTTTATACTCAGGGGAACATGGGGCCAACGTCCTGACTTTC. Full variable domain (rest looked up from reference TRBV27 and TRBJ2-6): EAQVTQNPRYLITVTGKKLTVTCSQNMNHEYMSWYRQDPGLGLRQIYYSMNVEVTDKGDVPEGYKVSRKEKRNFPLILESPSPNQTSLYFCASSLYSGEHGANVLTFGAGSRLTVL.

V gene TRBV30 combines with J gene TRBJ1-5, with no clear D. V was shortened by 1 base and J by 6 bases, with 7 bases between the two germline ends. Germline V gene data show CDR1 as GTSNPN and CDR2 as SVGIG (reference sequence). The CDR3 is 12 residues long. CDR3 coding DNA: TGTGCCTGGAGTGACCAGTTTCAGCCCCAGCATTTT. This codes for CAWSDQFQPQHF.

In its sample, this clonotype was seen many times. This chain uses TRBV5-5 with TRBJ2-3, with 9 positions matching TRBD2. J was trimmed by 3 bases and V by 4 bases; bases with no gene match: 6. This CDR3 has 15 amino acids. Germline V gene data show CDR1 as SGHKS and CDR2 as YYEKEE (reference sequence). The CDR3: CASSPPSGGTDTQYF. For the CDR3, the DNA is TGTGCCAGCAGCCCACCAAGCGGGGGGACAGATACGCAGTATTTT.

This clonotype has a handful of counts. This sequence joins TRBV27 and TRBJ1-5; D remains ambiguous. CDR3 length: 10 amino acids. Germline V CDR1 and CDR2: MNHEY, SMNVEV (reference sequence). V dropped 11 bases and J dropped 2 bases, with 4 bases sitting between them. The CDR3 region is CAVGNQPQHF. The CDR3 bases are TGTGCCGTTGGCAATCAGCCCCAGCATTTT.

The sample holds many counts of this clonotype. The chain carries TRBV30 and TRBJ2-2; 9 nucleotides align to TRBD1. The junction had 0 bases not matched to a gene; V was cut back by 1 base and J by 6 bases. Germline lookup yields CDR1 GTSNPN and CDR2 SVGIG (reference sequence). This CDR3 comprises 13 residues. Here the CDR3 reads CAWSGQGAGELFF. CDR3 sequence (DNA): TGTGCCTGGAGTGGACAGGGGGCCGGGGAGCTGTTTTTT. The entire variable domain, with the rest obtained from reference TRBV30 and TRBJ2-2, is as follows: SQTIHQWPATLVQPVGSPLSLECTVEGTSNPNLYWYRQAAGRGLQLLFYSVGIGQISSEVPQNLSASRPQDRQFILSSKKLLLSDSGFYLCAWSGQGAGELFFGEGSRLTVL.

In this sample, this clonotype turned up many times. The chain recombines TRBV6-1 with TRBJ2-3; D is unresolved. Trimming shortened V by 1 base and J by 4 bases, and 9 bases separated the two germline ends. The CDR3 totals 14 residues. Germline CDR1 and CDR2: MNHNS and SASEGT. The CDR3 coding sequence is TGTGCCAGCAGTGAAGGGAAGTTTGCAGATACGCAGTATTTT. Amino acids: CASSEGKFADTQYF.

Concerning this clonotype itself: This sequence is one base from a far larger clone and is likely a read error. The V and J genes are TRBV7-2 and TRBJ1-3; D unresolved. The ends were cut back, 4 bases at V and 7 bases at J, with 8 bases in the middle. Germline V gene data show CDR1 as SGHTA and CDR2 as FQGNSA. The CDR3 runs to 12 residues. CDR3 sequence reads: CASSSPRNTIYF. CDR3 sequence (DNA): TGTGCCAGCAGCTCTCCTAGGAACACCATATATTTT.

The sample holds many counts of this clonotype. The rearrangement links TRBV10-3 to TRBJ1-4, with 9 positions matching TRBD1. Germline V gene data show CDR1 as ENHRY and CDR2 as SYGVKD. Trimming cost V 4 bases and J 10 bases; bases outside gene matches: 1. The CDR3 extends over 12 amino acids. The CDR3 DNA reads TGTGCCATCAGTGGGACAGGGGTAAAACTGTTTTTT. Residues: CAISGTGVKLFF.

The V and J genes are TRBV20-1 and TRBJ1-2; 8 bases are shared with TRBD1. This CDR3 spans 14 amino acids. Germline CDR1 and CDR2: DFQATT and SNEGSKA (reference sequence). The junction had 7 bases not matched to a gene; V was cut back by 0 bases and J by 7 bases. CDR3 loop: CSARDPQGAGGYTF. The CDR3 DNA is TGCAGTGCTAGAGATCCGCAGGGGGCAGGTGGCTACACCTTC.

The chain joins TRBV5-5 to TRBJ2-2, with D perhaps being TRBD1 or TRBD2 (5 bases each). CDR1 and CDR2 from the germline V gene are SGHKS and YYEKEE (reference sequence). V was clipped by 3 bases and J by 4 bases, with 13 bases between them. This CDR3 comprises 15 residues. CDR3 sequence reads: CASSWGRPGTGELFF. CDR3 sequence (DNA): TGTGCCAGCAGCTGGGGACGGCCGGGCACCGGGGAGCTGTTTTTT.

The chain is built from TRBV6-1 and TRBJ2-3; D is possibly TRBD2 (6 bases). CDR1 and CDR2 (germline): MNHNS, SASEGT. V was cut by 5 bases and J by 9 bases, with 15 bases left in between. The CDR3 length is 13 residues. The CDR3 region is CASSPGLLGTQYF. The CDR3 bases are TGTGCCAGCAGTCCGGGACTCCTAGGGACGCAGTATTTT.

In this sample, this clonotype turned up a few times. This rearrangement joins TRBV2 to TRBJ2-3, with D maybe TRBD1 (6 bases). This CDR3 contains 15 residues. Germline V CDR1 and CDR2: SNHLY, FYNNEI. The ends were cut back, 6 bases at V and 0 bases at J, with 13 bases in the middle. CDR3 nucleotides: TGTGCCAGCAGCCCCGAGGGGGACAGCACAGATACGCAGTATTTT. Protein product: CASSPEGDSTDTQYF.

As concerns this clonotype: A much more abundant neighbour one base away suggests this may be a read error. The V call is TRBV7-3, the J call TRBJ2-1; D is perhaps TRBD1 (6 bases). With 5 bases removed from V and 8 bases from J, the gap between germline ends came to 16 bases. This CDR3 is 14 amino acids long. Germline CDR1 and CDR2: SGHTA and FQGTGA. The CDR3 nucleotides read TGTGCCAGCAGCGCGGACAGAGTATCCGATGAGCAGTTCTTC. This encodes CASSADRVSDEQFF.

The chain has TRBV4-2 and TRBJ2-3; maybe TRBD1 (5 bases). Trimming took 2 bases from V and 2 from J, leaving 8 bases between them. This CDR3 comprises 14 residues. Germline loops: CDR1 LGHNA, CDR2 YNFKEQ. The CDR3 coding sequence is TGTGCCAGCAGCCAAACGACAGTCACAGATACGCAGTATTTT. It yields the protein CASSQTTVTDTQYF.

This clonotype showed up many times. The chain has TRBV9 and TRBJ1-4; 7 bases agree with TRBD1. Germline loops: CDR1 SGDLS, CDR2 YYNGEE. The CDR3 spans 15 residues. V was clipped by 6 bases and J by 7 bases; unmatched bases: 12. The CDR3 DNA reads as TGTGCCAGCAATAGACAAGGGGGCCTTGGTGAAAAACTGTTTTTT. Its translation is CASNRQGGLGEKLFF.

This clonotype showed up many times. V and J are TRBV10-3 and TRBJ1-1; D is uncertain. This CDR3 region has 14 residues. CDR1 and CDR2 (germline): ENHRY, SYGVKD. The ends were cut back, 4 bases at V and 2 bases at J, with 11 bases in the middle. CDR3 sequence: CAISAPLPNTEAFF. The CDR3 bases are TGTGCCATCAGTGCCCCTCTCCCTAACACTGAAGCTTTCTTT.

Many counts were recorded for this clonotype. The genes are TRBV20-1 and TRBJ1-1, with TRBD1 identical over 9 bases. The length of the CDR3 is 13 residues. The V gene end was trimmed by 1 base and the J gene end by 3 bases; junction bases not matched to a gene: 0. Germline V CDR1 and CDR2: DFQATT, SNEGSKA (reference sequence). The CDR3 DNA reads TGCAGTGCTAGAGGGACAGGGGACACTGAAGCTTTCTTT. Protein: CSARGTGDTEAFF.

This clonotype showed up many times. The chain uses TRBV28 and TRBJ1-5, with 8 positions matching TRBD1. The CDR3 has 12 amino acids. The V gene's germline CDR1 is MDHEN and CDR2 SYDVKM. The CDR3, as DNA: TGTGGGATTGGACAGGGCGATCAGCCCCAGCATTTT. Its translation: CGIGQGDQPQHF. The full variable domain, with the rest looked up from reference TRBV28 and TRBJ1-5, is DVKVTQSSRYLVKRTGEKVFLECVQDMDHENMFWYRQDPGLGLRLIYFSYDVKMKEKGDIPEGYSVSREKKERFSLILESASTNQTSMYLCGIGQGDQPQHFGDGTRLSIL.

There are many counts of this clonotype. DNA of the CDR3: TGTGCCAGCAGCTTACAAGCGGGGGGGCCGCATGAGCAGTTCTTC. This translates into CASSLQAGGPHEQFF. The chain couples TRBV7-3 to TRBJ2-1; 10 nucleotides match TRBD2. Losses at the gene ends were 2 bases for V and 8 bases for J; bases not matched to a gene: 6. Looked up from germline, CDR1 is SGHTA and CDR2 is FQGTGA. The CDR3 spans 15 residues.

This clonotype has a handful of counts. CDR3 amino acids: CATRPDRGTYNEQFF. The CDR3 coding sequence is TGTGCCACCAGACCGGACAGGGGAACCTACAATGAGCAGTTCTTC. The V and J genes are TRBV24-1 and TRBJ2-1, with 9 bases fitting TRBD1. Germline values: CDR1 KGHDR, CDR2 SFDVKD. The length of the CDR3 is 15 residues. J was trimmed by 2 bases and V by 7 bases; bases with no gene match: 5.

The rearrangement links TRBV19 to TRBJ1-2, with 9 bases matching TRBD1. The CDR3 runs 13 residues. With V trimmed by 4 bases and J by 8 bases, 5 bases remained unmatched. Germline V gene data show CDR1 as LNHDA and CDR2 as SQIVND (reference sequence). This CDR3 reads CASSTGTGYGYTF. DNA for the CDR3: TGTGCCAGTAGTACTGGGACAGGGTACGGCTACACCTTC.

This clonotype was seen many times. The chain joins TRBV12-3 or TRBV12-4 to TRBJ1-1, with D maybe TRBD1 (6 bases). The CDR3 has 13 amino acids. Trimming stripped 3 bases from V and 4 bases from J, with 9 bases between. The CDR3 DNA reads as TGTGCCAGCAGTTTCAAGGGGGTCACTGAAGCTTTCTTT. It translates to CASSFKGVTEAFF.

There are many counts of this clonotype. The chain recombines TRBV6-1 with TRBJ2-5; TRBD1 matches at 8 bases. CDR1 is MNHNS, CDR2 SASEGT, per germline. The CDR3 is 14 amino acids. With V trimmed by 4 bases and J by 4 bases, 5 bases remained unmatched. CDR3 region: CASSAPGGGETQYF. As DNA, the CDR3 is TGTGCCAGCAGTGCCCCAGGGGGCGGAGAGACCCAGTACTTC.

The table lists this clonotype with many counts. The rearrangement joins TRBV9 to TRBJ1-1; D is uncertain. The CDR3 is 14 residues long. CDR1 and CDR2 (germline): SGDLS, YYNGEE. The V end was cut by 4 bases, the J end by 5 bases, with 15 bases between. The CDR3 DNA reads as TGTGCCAGCAGCTCCCCCGGTTTTGGGACTGAAGCTTTCTTT. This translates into CASSSPGFGTEAFF.

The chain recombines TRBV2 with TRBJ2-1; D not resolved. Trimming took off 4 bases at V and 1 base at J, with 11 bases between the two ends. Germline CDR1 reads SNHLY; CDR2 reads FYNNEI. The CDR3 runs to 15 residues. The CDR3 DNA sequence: TGTGCCAGCAGTGTGTTCTCGGGTTCCTACAATGAGCAGTTCTTC. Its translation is CASSVFSGSYNEQFF. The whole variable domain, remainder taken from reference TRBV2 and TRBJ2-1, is EPEVTQTPSHQVTQMGQEVILRCVPISNHLYFYWYRQILGQKVEFLVSFYNNEISEKSEIFDDQFSVERPDGSNFTLKIRSTKLEDSAMYFCASSVFSGSYNEQFFGPGTRLTVL.

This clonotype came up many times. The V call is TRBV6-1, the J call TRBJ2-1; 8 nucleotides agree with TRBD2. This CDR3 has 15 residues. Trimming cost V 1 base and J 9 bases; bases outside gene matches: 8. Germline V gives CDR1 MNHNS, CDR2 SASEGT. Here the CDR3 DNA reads TGTGCCAGCAGTGAAGATATCGGGGGGGCGGGTGAGCAGTTCTTC. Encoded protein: CASSEDIGGAGEQFF.